These 30 T cell receptor beta chains were sequenced from one sample in a study of Ad26.COV2.S vaccination and SARS-CoV-2 variants. Treatment described: some 19 received Ad26.COV2.S at low or high dose, single or two shots; about five received placebo; per-sample allocation not given. Day 63 after the first vaccine or placebo injection was the time point for sampling. This table comes from immunoSEQ multiplex PCR, and its TCRdb copy is limited to in-frame clones, with some not included. Seen here are approximately 300,000 clones, about 82% observed once, and the top ten hold 1.9%. The sequenced sample was peripheral blood, obtained in a trial of Ad26.COV2.S vaccine versus placebo. These receptors all come from a person between 18 and 65 years old who received the Ad26.COV2.S COVID-19 vaccine or a placebo.

The V and J genes are TRBV5-1 and TRBJ2-7; 13 bases match TRBD2. There are 15 residues in the CDR3. Per germline, CDR1 SGHRS and CDR2 YFSETQ. V dropped 4 bases and J dropped 7; count of bases not matched to a gene: 8. CDR3: CASSTTSGGTREQYF. The CDR3 DNA reads as TGCGCCAGCAGCACGACTAGCGGGGGGACTCGGGAGCAGTACTTC.

This clone has a single count. V gene TRBV10-3 combines with J gene TRBJ2-5; 7 bases match TRBD2. CDR1 is ENHRY, CDR2 SYGVKD, per germline. The CDR3 sequence is 15 residues long. The ends lost 8 bases at V and 1 base at J; junction bases unmatched: 10. CDR3 nucleotides: TGTGCCATCGCCTGGGCAACGGGGGGCCAAGAGACCCAGTACTTC. Its protein product is CAIAWATGGQETQYF.

The V gene is TRBV6-5, the J gene TRBJ2-7; D is unclear. CDR1 is MNHEY and CDR2 is SVGAGI in the germline V gene. The CDR3 is 14 residues long. Trimming pared 2 bases from V and 0 bases from J, leaving 8 bases between. CDR3 nucleotide sequence: TGTGCCAGCAGTTACGCGCACCCCTCCTACGAGCAGTACTTC. Its translation: CASSYAHPSYEQYF.

Only one count was recorded for this clone. The chain couples TRBV6-2 or TRBV6-3 to TRBJ1-5; D is perhaps TRBD1 (6 bases). The CDR3 is made up of 16 amino acids. V lost 4 bases to trimming and J lost 1 base, with 14 bases between them. Per germline, CDR1 MNHEY and CDR2 SVGEGT. Here the CDR3 DNA reads TGTGCCAGCAGTTTTAGGCCAGGGGCGAGCAATCAGCCCCAGCATTTT. Translating it yields CASSFRPGASNQPQHF.

The V call is TRBV5-1, the J call TRBJ1-1, with 7 bases lining up with TRBD1. With V trimmed by 3 bases and J by 2 bases, 7 bases remained unmatched. The length of the CDR3 is 15 residues. Germline CDR1 is SGHRS and CDR2 is YFSETQ. CDR3 DNA sequence: TGCGCCAGCAGCTCCGGGACAGCTATAAACACTGAAGCTTTCTTT. It codes for CASSSGTAINTEAFF.

V gene TRBV30 combines with J gene TRBJ2-3, with 7 bases matching TRBD1. CDR1 and CDR2 (germline): GTSNPN, SVGIG (reference sequence). This CDR3 is 15 amino acids long. V lost 1 base to trimming and J lost 5 bases; unmatched junction nucleotides: 9. The CDR3 sequence is CAWSAGTAKKDTQYF. DNA for the CDR3: TGTGCCTGGAGTGCCGGGACAGCAAAAAAAGATACGCAGTATTTT. The full variable domain, in which reference TRBV30 and TRBJ2-3 provide the parts outside the CDR3, is SQTIHQWPATLVQPVGSPLSLECTVEGTSNPNLYWYRQAAGRGLQLLFYSVGIGQISSEVPQNLSASRPQDRQFILSSKKLLLSDSGFYLCAWSAGTAKKDTQYFGPGTRLTVL.

The rearrangement links TRBV15 to TRBJ2-5; no definite D call. Germline CDR1 and CDR2: LNHNV and YYDKDF (reference sequence). V gave up 0 bases and J gave up 5 bases, with 4 bases separating them. CDR3 size: 12 residues. This CDR3 is CATSRDVETQYF. Here the CDR3 DNA reads TGTGCCACCAGCAGAGACGTGGAGACCCAGTACTTC. Complete variable domain (other parts from reference TRBV15 and TRBJ2-5): DAMVIQNPRYQVTQFGKPVTLSCSQTLNHNVMYWYQQKSSQAPKLLFHYYDKDFNNEADTPDNFQSRRPNTSFCFLDIRSPGLGDTAMYLCATSRDVETQYFGPGTRLLVL.

The J gene is TRBJ1-1, the V gene TRBV30, with D uncertain. CDR3 length: 13 residues. Germline values: CDR1 GTSNPN, CDR2 SVGIG (reference sequence). The V end was cut by 2 bases, the J end by 8 bases, with 15 bases between. The chain's CDR3 is CAWSYSRSSEAFF. In DNA form, the CDR3 reads TGTGCCTGGAGTTACTCCAGGAGTTCAGAAGCTTTCTTT.

V is TRBV3-1 (or the pseudogene TRBV3-2) and J is TRBJ2-1; maybe TRBD2 (6 bases). CDR1 and CDR2 (germline): LGHDT, YNNKEL (reference sequence). V shed 8 bases and J shed 8 bases, with 10 bases lying between them. This CDR3 has 11 amino acids. CDR3 sequence: CASAGLDEQFF. CDR3 bases: TGTGCCAGCGCGGGGTTGGATGAGCAGTTCTTC.

As concerns this clone: At one end the junction does not follow the germline gene, possibly because of a read error. The rearrangement uses TRBV7-7 and TRBJ1-4; 7 nucleotides line up with TRBD1. CDR3 length: 12 residues. In germline, CDR1 is SSHAT, CDR2 FNYEAQ (reference sequence). The CDR3 coding sequence is TGTGCTAGCAGTTCTCACAGGGGCAAACTGTTTTTT. Translating gives CASSSHRGKLFF.

The chain carries TRBV7-9 and TRBJ1-4; the D is unclear. This CDR3 region has 16 residues. Trimming took 0 bases from V and 0 from J, leaving 8 bases between them. Germline CDR1 reads SEHNR; CDR2 reads FQNEAQ (reference sequence). The CDR3, as DNA: TGTGCCAGCAGCTTAGCTGCCCAGCCAACTAATGAAAAACTGTTTTTT. This sequence encodes CASSLAAQPTNEKLFF.

The chain has TRBV30 and TRBJ1-1, with TRBD1 identical over 9 bases. This CDR3 has 16 residues. Germline V gives CDR1 GTSNPN, CDR2 SVGIG (reference sequence). Germline trimming cut 6 bases from V and 10 bases from J; bases unmatched to any gene: 21. The CDR3 is CACKDPLRDRDFGAFF. CDR3 bases: TGTGCCTGTAAAGACCCCCTTAGGGACAGGGACTTTGGAGCTTTCTTT.

The chain employs TRBV18 and TRBJ1-2, with D possibly TRBD1 on 5 matching bases. The V end lost 0 bases, the J end lost 6 bases, and 14 bases lay between the germline ends. Germline CDR1 and CDR2: KGHSH and LQKENI. This CDR3 has 15 residues. CDR3 bases: TGTGCCAGCTCACCACCGATGGGGGTCCCGCATGGCTACACCTTC. This gives the protein CASSPPMGVPHGYTF.

The chain is built from TRBV27 and TRBJ2-5; D unresolved. The V end lost 0 bases, the J end lost 4 bases, and 6 bases lay between the germline ends. The CDR3 spans 13 residues. Germline values: CDR1 MNHEY, CDR2 SMNVEV (reference sequence). CDR3 sequence reads: CASSLSIGETQYF. The DNA of the CDR3 is TGTGCCAGCAGTTTATCGATTGGAGAGACCCAGTACTTC.

Regarding this clone: Other nucleotide sequences in the sample specify the same CDR3. The V gene is TRBV5-1, the J gene TRBJ2-7, with 9 positions matching TRBD1. Germline V gene data show CDR1 as SGHRS and CDR2 as YFSETQ. This CDR3 comprises 15 residues. The V and J ends lost 4 bases and 0 bases, in that order; junction bases with no gene match: 5. The CDR3 bases are TGCGCCAGCAGCCCAGGACAGGGGAGCTCCTACGAGCAGTACTTC. It codes for CASSPGQGSSYEQYF.

CDR3 coding DNA: TGTGCCAGCAGCCAACAAGAAAAGAACGGGGAGCTGTTTTTT. Encoded protein: CASSQQEKNGELFF. V is TRBV3-1 (or the pseudogene TRBV3-2) and J is TRBJ2-2; no definite D call. Germline V CDR1 and CDR2: LGHDT, YNNKEL (reference sequence). The V end lost 2 bases, the J end lost 7 bases, and 11 bases lay between the germline ends. This CDR3 has 14 amino acids.

The chain is built from TRBV5-1 and TRBJ1-4, with 9 bases aligning to TRBD1. The germline V gene encodes CDR1 SGHRS and CDR2 YFSETQ. V shed 4 bases, J shed 0 bases, and the junction held 4 bases outside the gene matches. The CDR3 sequence is 16 residues long. The CDR3 DNA is TGCGCCAGCAGCCGGGGACAGGGAACAACTAATGAAAAACTGTTTTTT. Amino acid sequence: CASSRGQGTTNEKLFF.

This chain uses TRBV18 with TRBJ1-1; D is ambiguous. Trimming cost V 3 bases and J 10 bases, with 21 bases left between them. The germline CDR1 and CDR2 sequences are KGHSH and LQKENI. The CDR3 loop spans 15 amino acids. The CDR3 DNA follows: TGTGCCAGCTCACCTCCCACCCGATCTAGAGTGGGAGCTTTCTTT. Protein sequence: CASSPPTRSRVGAFF.

Of note for this clone: Other DNA sequences in the same sample also yield this CDR3. This sequence joins TRBV9 and TRBJ2-6; no firm D call. The CDR3 runs to 15 residues. Germline V gene data show CDR1 as SGDLS and CDR2 as YYNGEE. V was cut by 0 bases and J by 0 bases, with 4 bases left in between. The CDR3 DNA reads TGTGCCAGCAGCGTAGAAGGCTCTGGGGCCAACGTCCTGACTTTC. Its protein product is CASSVEGSGANVLTF.

This clone was recorded a few times. The chain carries TRBV7-9 and TRBJ1-6; D is undetermined. The V end was cut by 2 bases, the J end by 10 bases, with 6 bases between. The CDR3 runs to 12 residues. CDR1 SEHNR and CDR2 FQNEAQ come from the germline V gene (reference sequence). The CDR3, as DNA: TGTGCCAGCAGCTTACCGGACTCACCCCTCCACTTT. The encoded protein is CASSLPDSPLHF.

The V gene is TRBV9, the J gene TRBJ1-1; no definite D call. The germline V gene has CDR1 SGDLS and CDR2 YYNGEE. V lost 4 bases to trimming and J lost 6 bases, with 19 bases between them. The CDR3 runs to 15 residues. CDR3 sequence: CASSLGWGSESEAFF. The CDR3 nucleotides read TGTGCCAGCAGCCTCGGTTGGGGATCGGAGTCTGAAGCTTTCTTT.

The rearrangement joins TRBV7-2 to TRBJ2-7; TRBD1 matches at 8 bases. This CDR3 spans 15 amino acids. V trimming: 5 bases; J trimming: 3 bases; junction bases outside the gene matches: 9. Per the germline V gene, CDR1 is SGHTA and CDR2 is FQGNSA. This CDR3 is CASSLDRGQGYEQYF. In DNA form, the CDR3 reads TGTGCCAGCAGCCTTGACAGGGGCCAAGGCTACGAGCAGTACTTC.

V and J are TRBV7-6 and TRBJ2-1, with 15 bases aligning to TRBD2. The length of the CDR3 is 19 residues. Germline CDR1 is SGHVS and CDR2 is FNYEAQ. V shed 5 bases, J shed 3 bases, and the junction held 11 bases outside the gene matches. In nucleotides, the CDR3 is TGTGCCAGCAGCCGGGCTGGGACTAGCGGGGGGCTAGGCTACAATGAGCAGTTCTTC. Translation: CASSRAGTSGGLGYNEQFF.

The gene calls are TRBV9 and TRBJ2-2, with TRBD1 as a possible D gene (6 bases). The CDR3 sequence is 19 residues long. V lost 0 bases to trimming and J lost 2 bases, with 20 bases between them. Germline CDR1 is SGDLS and CDR2 is YYNGEE. The CDR3 DNA follows: TGTGCCAGCAGCGTAGCAACCGGGACACCCGACCTCAACACCGGGGAGCTGTTTTTT. Encoded protein: CASSVATGTPDLNTGELFF. Drawing the rest from reference TRBV9 and TRBJ2-2, the complete variable domain is DSGVTQTPKHLITATGQRVTLRCSPRSGDLSVYWYQQSLDQGLQFLIQYYNGEERAKGNILERFSAQQFPDLHSELNLSSLELGDSALYFCASSVATGTPDLNTGELFFGEGSRLTVL.

The rearrangement joins TRBV9 to TRBJ2-7, with a tentative D call TRBD2 (6 bases). This CDR3 region has 15 residues. CDR1 and CDR2 from the germline V gene are SGDLS and YYNGEE. The germline V and J ends were trimmed by 0 bases and 2 bases, with 12 bases remaining between them. The CDR3 DNA reads as TGTGCCAGCAGCGTAGGATCCGGAGGGACCTACGAGCAGTACTTC. Protein sequence: CASSVGSGGTYEQYF.

The rearrangement links TRBV5-8 to TRBJ1-2, with D perhaps matching TRBD1 (5 bases). V was pared by 4 bases and J by 2 bases, with 15 bases between. The CDR3 is 15 residues long. CDR1 SGHTS and CDR2 YDEGEE come from the germline V gene. CDR3: CASSPGQGLNYGYTF. The CDR3 DNA reads as TGTGCCAGCAGCCCCGGGCAGGGCCTAAACTATGGCTACACCTTC.

This clone was recorded only once. This CDR3 reads CASGRDRGGYGYTF. The CDR3 DNA is TGTGCTAGTGGGCGTGACAGGGGAGGATATGGCTACACCTTC. The chain links TRBV12-5 to TRBJ1-2; TRBD1 matches 8 bases. The CDR3 has 14 residues. Losses at the gene ends were 6 bases for V and 5 bases for J; bases not matched to a gene: 8. The germline V gene encodes CDR1 LGHNT and CDR2 FRNRAP.

This rearrangement joins TRBV6-6 to TRBJ2-2; the D is unclear. The V end was cut by 4 bases, the J end by 4 bases, with 16 bases between. This CDR3 comprises 16 residues. The V gene's germline CDR1 is MNHNY and CDR2 SVGAGI (reference sequence). The CDR3 DNA follows: TGTGCCAGCAGTTCACGACCGGCACTTGGCACCGGGGAGCTGTTTTTT. Protein product: CASSSRPALGTGELFF.

The DNA of the CDR3 is TGTGCCAGCAGGGACAGGGGAGGAGAGACCCAGTACTTC. Encoded protein: CASRDRGGETQYF. V usage is TRBV7-2 and J usage is TRBJ2-5; 9 nucleotides agree with TRBD1. Per the germline V gene, CDR1 is SGHTA and CDR2 is FQGNSA. The length of the CDR3 is 13 residues. V was clipped by 6 bases and J by 4 bases; unmatched bases: 3. Using reference TRBV7-2 and TRBJ2-5 for the parts outside the CDR3, the full variable domain is GAGVSQSPSNKVTEKGKDVELRCDPISGHTALYWYRQSLGQGLEFLIYFQGNSAPDKSGLPSDRFSAERTGGSVSTLTIQRTQQEDSAVYLCASRDRGGETQYFGPGTRLLVL.

The chain employs TRBV6-6 and TRBJ1-1, with D hard to call. CDR3 length: 14 residues. Germline V gives CDR1 MNHNY, CDR2 SVGAGI (reference sequence). V lost 2 bases, J lost 0 bases, and 7 bases lay in between. The CDR3 sequence: CASSYGPLNTEAFF. As DNA, the CDR3 is TGTGCCAGCAGTTACGGGCCTCTGAACACTGAAGCTTTCTTT.